This TCR beta chain appears in the sequencing data of a study of blood T cell repertoires in COVID-19. Produced via immunoSEQ multiplex PCR; TCRdb's table is partial and in-frame only. The sample lists over 150,000 clones, more than 85% seen once, with about 6.5% in the top ten. The sequencing input was PBMCs or T cells enriched from blood (not recorded which). The source of this sequence is a woman aged 45-60 years who had recovered from COVID-19.

CDR3 DNA: TGTGCCAGCAGCTTAAGGGGAGCGGAATACAATGAGCAGTTCTTC. The encoded protein is CASSLRGAEYNEQFF. This rearrangement joins TRBV7-3 to TRBJ2-1; a weak D match, TRBD2 (5 bases). There are 15 residues in the CDR3. Trimming removed 1 base from V and 4 bases from J, with 11 bases in between. CDR1 is SGHTA and CDR2 is FQGTGA in the germline V gene. The variable domain in full, with the rest retrieved from reference TRBV7-3 and TRBJ2-1, is GAGVSQTPSNKVTEKGKYVELRCDPISGHTALYWYRQSLGQGPEFLIYFQGTGAADDSGLPNDRFFAVRPEGSVSTLKIQRTERGDSAVYLCASSLRGAEYNEQFFGPGTRLTVL.